The 5 T cell receptor beta chains in this list originate from one sample, sequenced in a study of neurological immune-mediated disorders. Time point here: longitudinal time-point 1 (baseline). MiXCR, run by TCRdb on the 5' RACE reads, gives a single entry per CDR3 protein. The table lists some 54,000 distinct CDR3 sequences, 9.5% to 12% of them singletons, with less than 8.5% in the top ten. What was sequenced was PBMCs. The receptor source for this set is a male donor with HTLV-1-associated myelopathy (HAM/TSP).

This clonotype was picked up many times. The chain uses TRBV5-6 and TRBJ1-1; no definite D call. Germline V gene data show CDR1 as SGHDT and CDR2 as YYEEEE. V was clipped by 0 bases and J by 5 bases, with 5 bases between them. This CDR3 region has 12 residues. The CDR3 DNA follows: TGTGCCAGCAGCTTGGGTTGGACTGAAGCTTTCTTT. It specifies CASSLGWTEAFF. The full variable domain, its missing parts supplied by reference TRBV5-6 and TRBJ1-1, is DAGVTQSPTHLIKTRGQQVTLRCSPKSGHDTVSWYQQALGQGPQFIFQYYEEEERQRGNFPDRFSGHQFPNYSSELNVNALLLGDSALYLCASSLGWTEAFFGQGTRLTVV.

This clonotype was seen repeatedly, ten times or more. The gene calls are TRBV18 and TRBJ1-1; 10 bases agree with TRBD1. Losses at the gene ends were 6 bases for V and 2 bases for J; bases not matched to a gene: 3. CDR3 length equals 14 residues. The germline gives CDR1 KGHSH, CDR2 LQKENI. The DNA of the CDR3 is TGTGCCAGCTCGCGGGACAGGGGAAACACTGAAGCTTTCTTT. Residues: CASSRDRGNTEAFF.

In the case of this clonotype: A much larger clone sits a single nucleotide away, making a read error possible. The chain couples TRBV10-3 to TRBJ2-7; no clear D. CDR1 and CDR2 from the germline V gene are ENHRY and SYGVKD. V lost 4 bases, J lost 2 bases, and 9 bases lay in between. The CDR3 is made up of 13 amino acids. CDR3: CAISGSAAYEQYF. CDR3 nucleotide sequence: TGTGCCATCAGTGGCTCGGCAGCCTACGAGCAGTACTTC.

There are many counts of this clonotype. The chain recombines TRBV20-1 with TRBJ2-3; the D gene could be TRBD1 or TRBD2 (5 bases each). This CDR3 contains 15 residues. The V gene's germline CDR1 is DFQATT and CDR2 SNEGSKA (reference sequence). V was cut by 3 bases and J by 0 bases, with 13 bases left in between. The CDR3 region is CSASPGTESTDTQYF. The CDR3 bases are TGCAGTGCTAGCCCCGGGACGGAAAGCACAGATACGCAGTATTTT.

This clonotype was seen at least ten times. This chain uses TRBV20-1 with TRBJ2-1; 13 bases line up with TRBD2. V trimming: 6 bases; J trimming: 1 base; junction bases outside the gene matches: 6. Germline CDR1 DFQATT, CDR2 SNEGSKA (reference sequence). The CDR3 is made up of 16 amino acids. The CDR3 DNA follows: TGCAGTGCCTGGACTAGCGGGGGCCTTTCCTACAATGAGCAGTTCTTC. Its protein is CSAWTSGGLSYNEQFF.